The text below deals with one TCR beta chain. Its antigen is unidentified. This sample was taken from a study of PD-1 blockade in classical Hodgkin lymphoma. Study-wide points: When nivolumab was started under 1 year after ASCT, patients were excluded.

The germline V gene encodes CDR1 MDHEN and CDR2 SYDVKM. Deletions cut 5 bases from V and 3 bases from J, with 13 bases between. This CDR3 comprises 15 residues. Described time point: cycle 4 day 1 (C4D1), after about 6 weeks of nivolumab. With no exception, relapse followed autologous stem cell transplantation in all patients, and brentuximab vedotin exposure varied. Magnetic negative selection was used to purify CD4+ T cells from PBMCs that had been thawed. The best responses consisted of complete response, partial response or progressive disease. Only in-frame clones appear in the TCRdb table, and some are missing; sequencing was by immunoSEQ multiplex PCR. This table holds tens of thousands of clones, 85% to 90% found once.

The chain employs TRBV28 and TRBJ2-2; unclear D gene. The clonotype comes from a human donor with classical Hodgkin lymphoma. This specimen was CD4+ T cells from blood, taken before the fourth cycle of nivolumab. The CDR3, as DNA: TGTGCCAGCAGTAGGAAAGGGTGGGACACCGGGGAGCTGTTTTTT. It specifies CASSRKGWDTGELFF. Full variable domain (missing parts from reference TRBV28 and TRBJ2-2): DVKVTQSSRYLVKRTGEKVFLECVQDMDHENMFWYRQDPGLGLRLIYFSYDVKMKEKGDIPEGYSVSREKKERFSLILESASTNQTSMYLCASSRKGWDTGELFFGEGSRLTVL.